Listed here are 8 T cell receptor beta chains from one sample, sequenced in a study of blood T cell repertoires in COVID-19. Repertoires were generated with immunoSEQ multiplex PCR, while TCRdb's copy carries only in-frame clones and drops some. This sample has around 250,000 clones; under 85% occur once, and the top ten carry roughly 2%. Sequenced sample: peripheral blood. The origin of the receptors is a man aged 25-40 years who had recovered from COVID-19.

V gene TRBV12-3 or TRBV12-4 combines with J gene TRBJ2-1, with a weak D call TRBD1 (5 bases). The CDR3 contains 13 residues. Deletions cut 6 bases from V and 8 bases from J, with 14 bases between. CDR3: CASRLLGRDEQFF. CDR3 coding DNA: TGTGCCAGCAGATTGCTGGGGCGAGATGAGCAGTTCTTC.

This clone has only a few counts. The J gene is TRBJ2-5, the V gene TRBV4-1, with 13 bases aligning to TRBD2. This CDR3 has 17 residues. The trim removed 2 bases at V and 3 bases at J, leaving 6 bases unmatched. From germline, CDR1 is MGHRA and CDR2 YSYEKL. This CDR3 is CASSQTRTSGGEETQYF. CDR3 in DNA: TGCGCCAGCAGCCAAACCCGGACTAGCGGGGGCGAAGAGACCCAGTACTTC.

This chain connects TRBV2 to TRBJ2-5; D uncertain. V was clipped by 1 base and J by 4 bases, with 7 bases between them. The germline CDR1 and CDR2 sequences are SNHLY and FYNNEI. This CDR3 contains 13 residues. CDR3 nucleotides: TGTGCCAGCAGTGAAGACCCGGGAGAGACCCAGTACTTC. Translating gives CASSEDPGETQYF.

The chain is built from TRBV4-1 and TRBJ2-7, with D unclear. Germline V gene lookup returns CDR1 MGHRA and CDR2 YSYEKL. The CDR3 sequence is 16 residues long. V lost 0 bases, J lost 0 bases, and 12 bases lay in between. CDR3 loop: CASSQERRFSSYEQYF. In DNA form, the CDR3 reads TGCGCCAGCAGCCAAGAACGGCGGTTCAGCTCCTACGAGCAGTACTTC.

The rearrangement joins TRBV5-1 to TRBJ1-6; a possible D gene is TRBD1 (6 bases). The V end lost 3 bases, the J end lost 10 bases, and 20 bases lay between the germline ends. CDR1 and CDR2 (germline): SGHRS, YFSETQ. The CDR3 is made up of 16 amino acids. The CDR3 DNA is TGCGCCAGCAGCTCGGGGGGCCAGGTCTCAGAATCACCCCTCCACTTT. This translates into CASSSGGQVSESPLHF.

This sequence joins TRBV14 and TRBJ2-4; 7 positions agree with TRBD2. Germline V lookup: CDR1 SGHDN, CDR2 FVKESK. The CDR3 covers 15 residues. Trimming cost V 1 base and J 6 bases; bases outside gene matches: 6. The CDR3 DNA sequence: TGTGCCAGCAGCCAAGTCGGGGTAGCGGGAAACATTCAGTACTTC. The encoded protein is CASSQVGVAGNIQYF.

This clone has a handful of counts. This rearrangement joins TRBV7-8 to TRBJ1-5, with TRBD1 as a possible D gene (6 bases). This CDR3 has 17 residues. CDR1 is SGHVS, CDR2 FQNEAQ, per germline. V was cut by 0 bases and J by 0 bases, with 12 bases left in between. The CDR3 loop reads CASSLARAGVSNQPQHF. The CDR3, as DNA: TGTGCCAGCAGCTTAGCTCGGGCAGGGGTTAGCAATCAGCCCCAGCATTTT.

This clone has a handful of counts. The genes are TRBV18 and TRBJ2-7; D possibly corresponds to TRBD2 (5 bases). Germline V lookup: CDR1 KGHSH, CDR2 LQKENI. The CDR3 has 13 amino acids. V was pared by 6 bases and J by 0 bases, with 9 bases between. The CDR3 here is CASSRGSSYEQYV. The CDR3 DNA follows: TGTGCCAGCTCCCGGGGAAGCTCCTACGAGCAGTACGTC.